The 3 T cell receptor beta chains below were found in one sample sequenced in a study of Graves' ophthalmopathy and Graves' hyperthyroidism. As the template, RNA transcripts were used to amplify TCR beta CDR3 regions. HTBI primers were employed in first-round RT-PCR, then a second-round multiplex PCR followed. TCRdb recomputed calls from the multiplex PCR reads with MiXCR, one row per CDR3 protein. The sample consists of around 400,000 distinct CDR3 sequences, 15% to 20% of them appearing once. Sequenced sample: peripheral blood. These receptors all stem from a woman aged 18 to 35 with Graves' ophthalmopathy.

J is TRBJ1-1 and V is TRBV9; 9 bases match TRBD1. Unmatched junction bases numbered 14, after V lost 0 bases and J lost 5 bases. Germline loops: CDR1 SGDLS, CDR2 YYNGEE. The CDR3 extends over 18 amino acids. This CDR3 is CASSVEGRTGEVGTEAFF. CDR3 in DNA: TGTGCCAGCAGCGTAGAAGGTCGGACAGGGGAGGTTGGAACTGAAGCTTTCTTT.

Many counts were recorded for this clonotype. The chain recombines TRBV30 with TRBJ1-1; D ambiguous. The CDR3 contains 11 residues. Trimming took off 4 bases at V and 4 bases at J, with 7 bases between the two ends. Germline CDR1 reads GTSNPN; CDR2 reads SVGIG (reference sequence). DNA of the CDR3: TGTGCCTGGATAGGACTCACTGAAGCTTTCTTT. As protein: CAWIGLTEAFF.

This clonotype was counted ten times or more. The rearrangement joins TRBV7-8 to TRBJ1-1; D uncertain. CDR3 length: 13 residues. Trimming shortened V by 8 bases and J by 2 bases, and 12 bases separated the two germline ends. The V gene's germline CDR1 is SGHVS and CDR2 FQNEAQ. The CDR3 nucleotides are TGTGCCAGCGGGGAACAGCCCAACACTGAAGCTTTCTTT. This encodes CASGEQPNTEAFF.